The 26 T cell receptor beta chains reported below all come from one sample, sequenced in a study of blood T cell repertoires in COVID-19. Libraries were prepared by immunoSEQ multiplex PCR; TCRdb keeps only in-frame clonotypes and omits some of them. This sample carries 49,000 or so clones, roughly 87% of them seen once, and the ten largest clones take approximately 7.4%. The sequenced sample consisted of peripheral blood. Every receptor here comes from a man in his 60s with active COVID-19.

This chain connects TRBV5-6 to TRBJ2-2; TRBD1 matches 8 bases. Unmatched junction bases numbered 6, after V lost 0 bases and J lost 5 bases. Germline V gene data show CDR1 as SGHDT and CDR2 as YYEEEE. This CDR3 is built from 16 residues. CDR3 sequence: CASSLAGRGPTGELFF. CDR3 sequence (DNA): TGTGCCAGCAGCTTGGCGGGCAGGGGGCCGACCGGGGAGCTGTTTTTT.

The chain uses TRBV7-2 and TRBJ2-7; 7 bases fit TRBD1. The CDR3 covers 12 residues. The V gene's germline CDR1 is SGHTA and CDR2 FQGNSA. The J segment lost 5 bases and the V segment lost 5 bases, leaving 3 bases of the junction unmatched. The CDR3 DNA is TGTGCCAGCAGCCGACAGGGAAACGAGCAGTACTTC. It encodes CASSRQGNEQYF.

V gene TRBV27 combines with J gene TRBJ1-5; TRBD1 matches 12 bases. Germline CDR1 and CDR2: MNHEY and SMNVEV (reference sequence). The CDR3 consists of 17 residues. J was trimmed by 5 bases and V by 3 bases; bases with no gene match: 8. The CDR3 loop reads CASSFGTGGNRDQPQHF. CDR3 nucleotides: TGTGCCAGCAGTTTTGGGACAGGGGGCAATAGGGATCAGCCCCAGCATTTT.

Relative to its sample, this clone is medium-sized (0.01 to 0.1%). The chain is built from TRBV10-3 and TRBJ1-4; tentatively, D is TRBD1 (6 bases). The CDR3 spans 16 residues. V was shortened by 3 bases and J by 1 base, with 12 bases between the two germline ends. The germline V gene encodes CDR1 ENHRY and CDR2 SYGVKD. This chain's CDR3 is CAISDRQDLTNEKLFF. Written as DNA, the CDR3 is TGTGCCATCAGTGATAGACAGGACCTAACTAATGAAAAACTGTTTTTT.

This clone has a single count. The rearrangement links TRBV14 to TRBJ1-2; D remains unclear. The V and J ends lost 4 bases and 1 base respectively, with 16 bases between them. Germline CDR1 reads SGHDN; CDR2 reads FVKESK. The CDR3 is 16 residues long. As DNA, the CDR3 is TGTGCCAGCAGCCCCCAACCGGGAGATAGTAACTATGGCTACACCTTC. This encodes CASSPQPGDSNYGYTF.

The CDR3 DNA reads as TGTGCCAGCAGCCGGACTAGCGGGGGGCCCAACACCGGGGAGCTGTTTTTT. Encoded protein: CASSRTSGGPNTGELFF. J is TRBJ2-2 and V is TRBV7-2, with 14 nucleotides matching TRBD2. CDR3 size: 17 residues. CDR1 and CDR2 from the germline V gene are SGHTA and FQGNSA. The trim removed 5 bases at V and 2 bases at J, leaving 4 bases unmatched. Supplemented by reference TRBV7-2 and TRBJ2-2, the full variable domain reads GAGVSQSPSNKVTEKGKDVELRCDPISGHTALYWYRQSLGQGLEFLIYFQGNSAPDKSGLPSDRFSAERTGGSVSTLTIQRTQQEDSAVYLCASSRTSGGPNTGELFFGEGSRLTVL.

In this sample, this clone turned up once. The V call is TRBV11-3, the J call TRBJ2-1; 9 nucleotides line up with TRBD1. This CDR3 spans 14 amino acids. Trimming cost V 5 bases and J 7 bases; bases outside gene matches: 6. The germline gives CDR1 SGHNT, CDR2 YENEEA. The CDR3, as DNA: TGTGCCAGCAGCCCAGGACAGGGGTTTAATGAGCAGTTCTTC. Translation gives CASSPGQGFNEQFF.

This chain links TRBV14 with TRBJ2-1; D is possibly TRBD2 (6 bases). The CDR3 consists of 17 residues. CDR1 is SGHDN, CDR2 FVKESK, per germline. The ends were cut back, 4 bases at V and 7 bases at J, with 23 bases in the middle. The CDR3 bases are TGTGCCAGCAGCCGAGGGACTTTAAGGAATAGGTTTAATGAGCAGTTCTTC. Its protein product is CASSRGTLRNRFNEQFF. Filled out from reference TRBV14 and TRBJ2-1, the complete variable domain reads EAGVTQFPSHSVIEKGQTVTLRCDPISGHDNLYWYRRVMGKEIKFLLHFVKESKQDESGMPNNRFLAERTGGTYSTLKVQPAELEDSGVYFCASSRGTLRNRFNEQFFGPGTRLTVL.

This clone has just one count. The CDR3 spells CASRQSGGAGYNEQFF. CDR3 DNA sequence: TGTGCCAGCAGACAAAGCGGGGGGGCTGGGTACAATGAGCAGTTCTTC. The gene calls are TRBV7-8 and TRBJ2-1, with 10 positions matching TRBD2. CDR1 and CDR2 from the germline V gene are SGHVS and FQNEAQ. V lost 6 bases to trimming and J lost 4 bases; unmatched junction nucleotides: 9. The CDR3 runs to 16 residues.

The chain uses TRBV7-6 and TRBJ2-1; 11 bases agree with TRBD2. V trimming: 3 bases; J trimming: 7 bases; junction bases outside the gene matches: 2. The CDR3 covers 14 residues. Germline-derived CDR1 and CDR2 are SGHVS and FNYEAQ. As DNA, the CDR3 is TGTGCCAGCAGCTTCGGGACTAGCGGTAATGAGCAGTTCTTC. Encoded protein: CASSFGTSGNEQFF. Together with reference TRBV7-6 and TRBJ2-1, the CDR3 gives the full variable domain: GAGVSQSPRYKVTKRGQDVALRCDPISGHVSLYWYRQALGQGPEFLTYFNYEAQQDKSGLPNDRFSAERPEGSISTLTIQRTEQRDSAMYRCASSFGTSGNEQFFGPGTRLTVL.

The rearrangement uses TRBV6-6 and TRBJ2-6, with D possibly being TRBD2 (5 bases). V was trimmed by 0 bases and J by 4 bases, leaving 10 bases between them. The CDR3 runs 16 residues. CDR1 is MNHNY and CDR2 is SVGAGI in the germline V gene (reference sequence). The CDR3 is CASSYSASGGANVLTF. CDR3 DNA: TGTGCCAGCAGTTACTCGGCGTCGGGGGGGGCCAACGTCCTGACTTTC.

The gene calls are TRBV29-1 and TRBJ2-6, with 11 nucleotides matching TRBD1. Germline lookup yields CDR1 SQVTM and CDR2 ANQGSEA. The CDR3 extends over 15 amino acids. Trimming removed 4 bases from V and 2 bases from J; junction bases left unmatched: 1. The CDR3: CSVAGQGAGANVLTF. The DNA for the CDR3 is TGCAGCGTTGCGGGACAGGGGGCTGGGGCCAACGTCCTGACTTTC.

In its sample, this clone was seen a few times. The genes are TRBV7-9 and TRBJ1-5; D remains unclear. Germline V lookup: CDR1 SEHNR, CDR2 FQNEAQ (reference sequence). The V and J ends lost 0 bases and 6 bases respectively, with 6 bases between them. CDR3 size: 13 residues. The DNA for the CDR3 is TGTGCCAGCAGCTTAGCCGGAGGTCAGCCCCAGCATTTT. The encoded protein is CASSLAGGQPQHF. Drawing the rest from reference TRBV7-9 and TRBJ1-5, the complete variable domain is DTGVSQNPRHKITKRGQNVTFRCDPISEHNRLYWYRQTLGQGPEFLTYFQNEAQLEKSRLLSDRFSAERPKGSFSTLEIQRTEQGDSAMYLCASSLAGGQPQHFGDGTRLSIL.

This clone was picked up one time. The chain combines TRBV7-2 with TRBJ2-7; D is unresolved. The CDR3 length is 16 residues. V was clipped by 5 bases and J by 1 base, with 18 bases between them. The germline CDR1 and CDR2 sequences are SGHTA and FQGNSA. CDR3 coding DNA: TGTGCCAGCAGCCCCTCCCCCGTCGGTTCTTCCTACGAGCAGTACTTC. As protein: CASSPSPVGSSYEQYF.

The rearrangement uses TRBV6-4 and TRBJ1-6; 9 bases are a match to TRBD1. J lost 7 bases, V lost 3 bases, and 4 bases had no gene match. Germline V gene data show CDR1 as MRHNA and CDR2 as SNTAGT. There are 15 residues in the CDR3. The CDR3 bases are TGTGCCAGCAGTGAATCGACAGGGGGGAATTCACCCCTCCACTTT. It is translated as CASSESTGGNSPLHF.

V and J are TRBV6-2 or TRBV6-3 and TRBJ1-1, with D perhaps matching TRBD1 (5 bases). Germline assignment: CDR1 MNHEY and CDR2 SVGEGT. Trimming shortened V by 2 bases and J by 0 bases, and 10 bases separated the two germline ends. The CDR3 has 15 residues. The CDR3 coding sequence is TGTGCCAGCAGTTACGGGGGGATCATGAACACTGAAGCTTTCTTT. Translating gives CASSYGGIMNTEAFF.

This chain connects TRBV7-9 to TRBJ1-4; weak D call: TRBD1 (6 bases). Germline V lookup: CDR1 SEHNR, CDR2 FQNEAQ (reference sequence). The length of the CDR3 is 15 residues. V dropped 5 bases and J dropped 4 bases, with 14 bases sitting between them. The CDR3 region is CASSPGGGDNEKLFF. CDR3 nucleotide sequence: TGTGCCAGCAGCCCCGGGGGGGGCGATAATGAAAAACTGTTTTTT.

The chain links TRBV4-2 to TRBJ2-2, with TRBD2 matching over 9 bases. CDR1 LGHNA and CDR2 YNFKEQ come from the germline V gene. Unmatched junction bases numbered 9, after V lost 3 bases and J lost 4 bases. The CDR3 is 17 residues long. DNA of the CDR3: TGTGCCAGCAGCCACTTCGCGGGGGGGCTTGGCACCGGGGAGCTGTTTTTT. Its protein is CASSHFAGGLGTGELFF.

The chain carries TRBV27 and TRBJ1-2, with 10 bases identical to TRBD1. CDR3 length: 15 residues. The V gene end was trimmed by 5 bases and the J gene end by 7 bases; junction bases not matched to a gene: 10. Germline loops: CDR1 MNHEY, CDR2 SMNVEV (reference sequence). The CDR3 sequence is CASSRQGAIPVGYTF. The CDR3 nucleotides read TGTGCCAGCAGTCGACAGGGGGCTATCCCAGTTGGCTACACCTTC.

The rearrangement uses TRBV3-1 (or the pseudogene TRBV3-2) and TRBJ2-2; TRBD1 aligns across 7 bases. This CDR3 is 17 amino acids long. CDR1 and CDR2 (germline): LGHDT, YNNKEL (reference sequence). The V and J ends lost 4 bases and 0 bases, in that order; junction bases with no gene match: 8. CDR3 loop: CASSLPDRASNTGELFF. In nucleotides, the CDR3 is TGTGCCAGCAGCCTCCCCGACAGGGCTTCGAACACCGGGGAGCTGTTTTTT.

V and J are TRBV9 and TRBJ1-1; 9 nucleotides line up with TRBD1. V shed 4 bases and J 2 bases; nucleotides not matched to a gene: 9. From germline, CDR1 is SGDLS and CDR2 YYNGEE. The CDR3 loop spans 16 amino acids. DNA of the CDR3: TGTGCCAGCAGCAGTACAGGGGGCATTGGCAACACTGAAGCTTTCTTT. It translates to CASSSTGGIGNTEAFF.

CDR3 protein: CASKIYTDRTNEKLFF. DNA of the CDR3: TGTGCCAGCAAAATTTATACGGACAGGACTAATGAAAAACTGTTTTTT. The chain employs TRBV5-6 and TRBJ1-4; 7 nucleotides align to TRBD1. CDR3 length equals 16 residues. Germline trimming cut 6 bases from V and 2 bases from J; bases unmatched to any gene: 10. Germline V gene sequence: CDR1 SGHDT, CDR2 YYEEEE.

This chain links TRBV7-9 with TRBJ2-3; 8 nucleotides line up with TRBD1. Germline V gene lookup returns CDR1 SEHNR and CDR2 FQNEAQ (reference sequence). The CDR3 is 18 residues long. The V segment lost 1 base and the J segment 0 bases; nucleotides outside the gene matches: 9. CDR3 coding DNA: TGTGCCAGCAGCTTAGGAGGGACAGGTTCATATAGCACAGATACGCAGTATTTT. The encoded protein is CASSLGGTGSYSTDTQYF.

In this sample, this clone turned up once. V is TRBV6-6 and J is TRBJ1-4; 12 bases line up with TRBD1. Unmatched junction bases numbered 9, after V lost 8 bases and J lost 8 bases. The CDR3 has 15 residues. The germline V gene has CDR1 MNHNY and CDR2 SVGAGI (reference sequence). The CDR3 DNA is TGTGCCAGCGGGGACAGGGGGCGATTGGGGGAAAAACTGTTTTTT. Translating gives CASGDRGRLGEKLFF.

This clone was seen once. The chain joins TRBV11-2 to TRBJ2-7; weak D call: TRBD1 (5 bases). The CDR3 is 14 amino acids. V dropped 1 base and J dropped 7 bases, with 14 bases sitting between them. Germline V gene data show CDR1 as SGHAT and CDR2 as FQNNGV. The CDR3 DNA sequence: TGTGCCAGCAGCTTAGCGATCCGCAGGGAAGAGCAGTACTTC. It yields the protein CASSLAIRREEQYF. Full variable domain (rest looked up from reference TRBV11-2 and TRBJ2-7): EAGVAQSPRYKIIEKRQSVAFWCNPISGHATLYWYQQILGQGPKLLIQFQNNGVVDDSQLPKDRFSAERLKGVDSTLKIQPAKLEDSAVYLCASSLAIRREEQYFGPGTRLTVT.

The chain couples TRBV30 to TRBJ1-5; D gene uncertain. This CDR3 comprises 14 residues. CDR1 is GTSNPN, CDR2 SVGIG, per germline (reference sequence). Trimming removed 4 bases at V and 0 bases at J, with 10 bases between. CDR3 sequence: CAWTLASSNQPQHF. CDR3 bases: TGTGCCTGGACCTTGGCAAGTAGCAATCAGCCCCAGCATTTT.